This entry is about one T cell receptor beta chain. This sample stems from a study of shared clonotypes between healthy human individuals. Study-level information: There were three CD4 naive, three CD4 memory, two CD8 naive and one CD8 memory plates per donor.

Germline assignment: CDR1 LNHDA and CDR2 SQIVND (reference sequence). V was clipped by 6 bases and J by 6 bases; unmatched bases: 9. The CDR3 totals 15 residues. Measured with immunoSEQ multiplex PCR; TCRdb has only the in-frame clones, and not every one. This table has over a million clones, 95% to 99% appearing once. V and J are TRBV19 and TRBJ2-1, with 9 bases matching TRBD2. The clonotype comes from a man aged 25-45 years in good health. The sample comprised naive CD4+ T cells sorted from blood. Subset defined: CD45RA+ positively selected. The CDR3 loop reads CASSNSGSIGNEQFF. CDR3 DNA sequence: TGTGCCAGTAGCAATAGCGGGAGTATCGGCAATGAGCAGTTCTTC.